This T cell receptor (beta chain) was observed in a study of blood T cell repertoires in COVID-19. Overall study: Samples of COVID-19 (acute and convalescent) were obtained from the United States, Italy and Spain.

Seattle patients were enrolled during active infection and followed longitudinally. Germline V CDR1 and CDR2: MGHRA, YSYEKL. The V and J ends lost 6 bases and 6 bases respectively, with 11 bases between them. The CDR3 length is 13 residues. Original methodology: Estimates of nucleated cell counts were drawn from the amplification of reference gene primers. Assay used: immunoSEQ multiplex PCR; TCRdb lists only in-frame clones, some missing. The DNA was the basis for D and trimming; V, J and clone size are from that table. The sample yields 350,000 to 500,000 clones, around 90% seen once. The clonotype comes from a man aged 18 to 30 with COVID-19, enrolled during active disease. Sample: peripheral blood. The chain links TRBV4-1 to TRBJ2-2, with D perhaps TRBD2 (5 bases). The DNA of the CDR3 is TGCGCCAGCAGTAGGACTGTCGCCGGGGAGCTGTTTTTT. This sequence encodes CASSRTVAGELFF.